This T cell receptor beta chain appears in the sequencing data of a study of cytomegalovirus exposure and HLA in healthy donors. The overall study: The roughly 670 first-cohort repertoires shared a platform with the approximately 130 validation repertoires, as reported in a later analysis.

This clone was detected once. What it binds is not known. Only in-frame clones appear in the TCRdb table, and some are missing; sequencing was by immunoSEQ multiplex PCR. The sample has approximately 150,000 clones, just under 90% seen once. Study-level results: It was found in a later analysis that first-cohort TCR clusters tended to co-occur in the 95 to 150 validation repertoires. Specificity for CMV antigens was confirmed in vitro for a few of the CMV-associated chains. The authors enumerated 150 to 200 TCR beta chains as linked to cytomegalovirus.

The CDR3 contains 18 residues. V was clipped by 2 bases and J by 0 bases, with 16 bases between them. CDR1 and CDR2 from the germline V gene are MGHDK and SYGVNS. The origin of this receptor is a woman aged 25 to 39 in good health and CMV-seronegative. The rearrangement links TRBV25-1 to TRBJ1-4; D unresolved. Material: PBMCs. CDR3 loop: CASSEPPVRGTTNEKLFF. CDR3 coding DNA: TGTGCCAGCAGTGAACCCCCCGTTCGAGGGACAACTAATGAAAAACTGTTTTTT.